This entry is about one T cell receptor beta chain. This clone's antigen is unknown. There are no base qualities to consult, and no much larger clone falls within one base. The germline V end is reduced by 4 bases and the J end by 9 bases; junction bases left unmatched: 9. The CDR3 has 15 amino acids, counting the end cysteine and phenylalanine. CDR3 DNA is the only sequence kept; it has 45 bases, read in frame from the first base. Looking up the germline V gene yields CDR1 SGHDT and CDR2 YYEEEE. TCRbeta CDR3 regions were amplified from genomic DNA using the immunoSEQ Assay, a bias-controlled multiplex PCR. The authors' analysis ran thus. Nucleated cell counts per sample were estimated from amplification of reference gene primers within the assay. To quantify the absolute abundance of each unique TCRbeta CDR3 rearrangement, sequence reads were collapsed and filtered. For each sample, productive Simpson clonality was calculated as the square root of Simpson's diversity index across productive rearrangements. TCRdb mirrors the immuneACCESS table, restricted to in-frame sequences. Some clones are absent from its copies; in checked studies, under half trace to an unresolved V gene, and the reason for the others is unknown. The V and J calls and clone size come from that table; D and trimming were worked out from the DNA. The sample table contains fewer than 200,000 clones; only one count was recorded for around 86% of them. In total, the top ten clones hold 2.7% of the sample.

This specimen belongs to a study of blood T cell repertoires in COVID-19 (dated by TCRdb to 2020 to 2022). With respect to the entire study: Samples covering the acute and convalescent phases of COVID-19 were provided by collaborators in the United States, Italy and Spain. The material from the prospective study consisted of cDNA or gDNA derived from T cells, B-cell-depleted T cells, or PBMCs. Deeply sampled blood TCRbeta repertoires from subjects exposed to, actively infected with, or recovered from COVID-19 were included in the dataset. The repertoires were released in a freely available public database meant as a resource for research on the immune response to SARS-CoV-2. Samples came from the ongoing ImmuneRACE study (first 160 participants) plus 1,254 subjects from 6 global collaborators. Sample metadata almost always included a de-identified subject ID, COVID-19 status, age in years and sex. Where available, HLA class I and class II types were taken from metadata supplied by the sample provider and were not determined by assay-based typing.

General study outcomes and caveats: The amount of clinical and demographic metadata varied by source and participant and was provided uncurated.

Each collaborating institution followed its own protocols to collect whole blood in K2EDTA tubes. For TCRbeta analysis, collaborators shipped samples in one of three forms: frozen whole blood, isolated PBMCs, or DNA extracted from either of those sample types. Here the chain combines TRBV5-6 and TRBJ1-5; 11 bases in the junction line up with TRBD1. This clonotype originated in a man aged 35-49 years with active or convalescent COVID-19. Sequenced: peripheral blood. The DNA reads TGTGCCAGCAGCCAACGGGACAGGGGGAAGGGGCCCCAGCATTTT. Its amino acids are CASSQRDRGKGPQHF.